This is a list of T cell receptor beta chains from one sample in a study of somatic mutations in cytotoxic T cells in rheumatoid arthritis. Libraries were prepared by immunoSEQ multiplex PCR; TCRdb keeps only in-frame clonotypes and omits some of them. The data contain approximately 8,600 clones, about 79% of them singletons. Sequencing was done on a sample of CD8+ T cells sorted from blood. These receptors all come from a woman between 45 and 60 years old in good health. CDR3s include the opening cysteine and the closing phenylalanine or tryptophan. Each record gives: CDR3 length, V gene, D gene, J gene, clone size, CDR3 protein, CDR3 DNA. D genes are given only for firm matches. Only part of the rows carry a size: once, few, many, or a class if the clone is expanded.

len: 15; v_gene: TRBV11-1; d_gene: TRBD2; j_gene: TRBJ2-2; abundance: NA; CDR3aa: CASSLAPRGAGELFF; CDR3nt: TGTGCCAGCAGCTTAGCTCCCCGGGGGGCCGGGGAGCTGTTTTTT
len: 15; v_gene: TRBV11-1; d_gene: NA; j_gene: TRBJ2-3; abundance: NA; CDR3aa: CASSYSWGVTDTQYF; CDR3nt: TGTGCCAGCAGCTACTCATGGGGCGTCACAGATACGCAGTATTTT
len: 11; v_gene: TRBV6-5; d_gene: NA; j_gene: TRBJ2-1; abundance: NA; CDR3aa: CASSYLLEQFF; CDR3nt: TGTGCCAGCAGTTATCTCCTCGAGCAGTTCTTC
len: 14; v_gene: TRBV5-8; d_gene: NA; j_gene: TRBJ2-1; abundance: NA; CDR3aa: CASSFPGVNNEQFF; CDR3nt: TGTGCCAGCAGCTTTCCAGGGGTCAACAATGAGCAGTTCTTC
len: 15; v_gene: TRBV4-1; d_gene: TRBD1; j_gene: TRBJ2-2; abundance: NA; CDR3aa: CASNPGQGAPGELFF; CDR3nt: TGCGCCAGCAACCCTGGACAGGGGGCGCCCGGGGAGCTGTTTTTT
len: 12; v_gene: TRBV6-1; d_gene: NA; j_gene: TRBJ2-7; abundance: NA; CDR3aa: CASSDGNYEQYF; CDR3nt: TGTGCCAGCAGTGACGGGAATTACGAGCAGTACTTC
len: 18; v_gene: TRBV27; d_gene: TRBD1; j_gene: TRBJ1-3; abundance: NA; CDR3aa: CASSSRVIGTDSGNTIYF; CDR3nt: TGTGCCAGCAGTTCACGCGTTATAGGGACAGACTCTGGAAACACCATATATTTT
len: 15; v_gene: TRBV7-6; d_gene: TRBD1; j_gene: TRBJ1-5; abundance: NA; CDR3aa: CASSLLTGVGQPQHF; CDR3nt: TGTGCCAGCAGCTTATTGACAGGGGTGGGTCAGCCCCAGCATTTT
len: 14; v_gene: TRBV11-2; d_gene: TRBD1; j_gene: TRBJ2-7; abundance: NA; CDR3aa: CASSYRGFLLEQYF; CDR3nt: TGTGCCAGCAGCTACAGGGGGTTCCTCCTCGAGCAGTACTTC
len: 13; v_gene: TRBV19; d_gene: TRBD1; j_gene: TRBJ1-1; abundance: NA; CDR3aa: CASRATGDTEAFF; CDR3nt: TGTGCCAGTAGGGCGACAGGGGACACTGAAGCTTTCTTT
len: 14; v_gene: TRBV5-1; d_gene: TRBD1; j_gene: TRBJ2-7; abundance: few; CDR3aa: CASSAPDRDYEQYF; CDR3nt: TGCGCCAGCAGCGCCCCCGACAGGGACTACGAGCAGTACTTC
len: 15; v_gene: TRBV6-5; d_gene: TRBD1; j_gene: TRBJ2-2; abundance: few; CDR3aa: CASSPGTGYTGELFF; CDR3nt: TGTGCCAGCTCTCCCGGGACAGGGTACACCGGGGAGCTGTTTTTT
len: 15; v_gene: TRBV28; d_gene: TRBD2; j_gene: TRBJ2-1; abundance: NA; CDR3aa: CASSFPGGKNNEQFF; CDR3nt: TGTGCCAGCAGTTTCCCCGGGGGGAAGAACAATGAGCAGTTCTTC
len: 17; v_gene: TRBV6-1; d_gene: NA; j_gene: TRBJ1-6; abundance: few; CDR3aa: CASSERGTLSYNSPLHF; CDR3nt: TGTGCCAGCAGTGAACGAGGCACTCTGTCCTATAATTCACCCCTCCACTTT
len: 17; v_gene: TRBV2; d_gene: TRBD2; j_gene: TRBJ2-3; abundance: NA; CDR3aa: CASSHLAGGSERDTQYF; CDR3nt: TGTGCCAGCAGCCATCTCGCGGGGGGGTCCGAGAGGGATACGCAGTATTTT
len: 15; v_gene: TRBV27; d_gene: NA; j_gene: TRBJ2-7; abundance: NA; CDR3aa: CASSLSLDSSYEQYF; CDR3nt: TGTGCCAGCAGTTTATCCCTGGACAGCTCCTACGAGCAGTACTTC
len: 14; v_gene: TRBV6-1; d_gene: NA; j_gene: TRBJ2-7; abundance: few; CDR3aa: CATHRDMTWDEQYF; CDR3nt: TGTGCCACACACCGGGACATGACATGGGACGAGCAGTACTTC
len: 15; v_gene: TRBV7-9; d_gene: NA; j_gene: TRBJ1-6; abundance: NA; CDR3aa: CASSSSSTNNSPLHF; CDR3nt: TGTGCCAGCAGCTCCTCCTCTACTAATAATTCTCCCCTCCACTTT
len: 14; v_gene: TRBV2; d_gene: NA; j_gene: TRBJ2-5; abundance: NA; CDR3aa: CASSGTGIPETQYF; CDR3nt: TGTGCCAGCAGTGGAACAGGGATCCCAGAGACCCAGTACTTC
len: 11; v_gene: TRBV4-1; d_gene: NA; j_gene: TRBJ2-3; abundance: NA; CDR3aa: CASSQVGTQYF; CDR3nt: TGCGCCAGCAGCCAAGTCGGTACGCAGTATTTT
len: 15; v_gene: TRBV7-9; d_gene: NA; j_gene: TRBJ2-1; abundance: NA; CDR3aa: CASSYRGGSYNEQFF; CDR3nt: TGTGCCAGCAGCTATAGGGGGGGCTCGTACAATGAGCAGTTCTTC
len: 16; v_gene: TRBV27; d_gene: NA; j_gene: TRBJ2-7; abundance: once; CDR3aa: CASSVGLGKGIDEQYF; CDR3nt: TGTGCCAGCAGTGTGGGGCTGGGGAAAGGCATCGACGAGCAGTACTTC